The TCR beta chain under discussion was sequenced for a study of blood T cell repertoires in COVID-19. About the research overall: The United States, Italy and Spain were the sources of the acute and convalescent COVID-19 samples. Sources were T cells, B-cell-depleted T cells, or PBMCs; the material itself was cDNA or gDNA.

The V gene end was trimmed by 9 bases and the J gene end by 7 bases; junction bases not matched to a gene: 11. Germline V gives CDR1 MNHEY, CDR2 SVGAGI. CDR3 length: 13 amino acids. Authors' methods: Estimates of nucleated cell counts were drawn from the amplification of reference gene primers. Sequenced by immunoSEQ multiplex PCR; TCRdb stores in-frame clones only, minus some. The V and J calls and clone size are taken from that table; D and trimming were inferred from the DNA. Of some 100,000 clones in the sample, 88% were seen once. Sequenced: peripheral blood. The sequence was obtained from a woman between 70 and 85 years old with acute or convalescent COVID-19. The chain has TRBV6-5 and TRBJ1-1; 7 bases are shared with TRBD1. Here the CDR3 reads CASGISGTVEAFF. The CDR3 DNA is TGTGCCAGTGGGATTTCCGGGACAGTTGAAGCTTTCTTT.